This T cell receptor (beta chain) was identified during a study of CD8+CD57+ T cells in acquired aplastic anemia. Study-level findings and limits: Measurement in patients showed lower diversity in CD8+CD57+ cells than in total CD4+ and CD8+ pools.

On this clonotype itself: The antigen is not known.

Trimming took off 5 bases at V and 8 bases at J, with 15 bases between the two ends. Germline V gene data show CDR1 as KGHSH and CDR2 as LQKENI. The CDR3 covers 13 residues. Patients chosen for sequencing had CD8+CD57+ cells that had expanded, as shown by flow cytometry. Severe acquired aplastic anemia was present in all patients. Genomic DNA acted as the template from which TCR beta VDJ combination and CDR3 sequence profiling were carried out. TCRdb reanalysed the reads using MiXCR and keeps one entry per CDR3 protein. This sample has about 20,000 distinct CDR3 sequences, with about two fifths found just once.

This sequence originates from a human donor with aplastic anemia. The sequencing sample was made of CD8+CD57+ T cells sorted from PBMCs. As for subset: bead-enriched CD8+CD57+ effector memory T cells from SAA patients. This sequence joins TRBV18 and TRBJ1-1; perhaps TRBD1 as D (5 bases). CDR3 coding DNA: TGTGCCAGCTCAGACACCAGGGAACGCGAAGCTTTCTTT. Translation: CASSDTREREAFF.